These T cell receptor beta chains were read from a single sample in a study of T cell responses to AZD1222 COVID-19 vaccine. Method: immunoSEQ multiplex PCR; TCRdb's copy keeps in-frame clones and lacks some. This table holds 150,000 or so clones, around 92% found once. Sequenced here: peripheral blood, sampled on day 0 of AZD1222 vaccination. All receptors derive from an adult in good health. CDR3s include the opening cysteine and the closing phenylalanine or tryptophan. D genes are given only for firm matches. The size of a clone is reported for some rows only, either as once, few or many, or as a class for expanded clones.

d_gene	v_gene	abundance	j_gene	CDR3nt	CDR3aa
-	TRBV6-5	-	TRBJ1-2	TGTGCCAGCAGTCGGGGAGGTCTCTCTGGCTACACCTTC	CASSRGGLSGYTF
-	TRBV6-5	-	TRBJ1-6	TGTGCCAGCAGTCAAACAGGTTATAATTCACCCCTCCACTTT	CASSQTGYNSPLHF
-	TRBV21-1	-	TRBJ2-1	TGTGCCAGCAGCCAAGGGAGGAATGAGCAGTTCTTC	CASSQGRNEQFF
TRBD1	TRBV7-8	-	TRBJ1-6	TGTGCCAGCAGCCTACGGGGACAGGGCCCGTCGAGCTCCTATAATTCACCCCTCCACTTT	CASSLRGQGPSSSYNSPLHF
TRBD1	TRBV28	-	TRBJ2-5	TGTGCCAGCAGCTCAGGACAGGGCCCTTACCAAGAGACCCAGTACTTC	CASSSGQGPYQETQYF
-	TRBV15	-	TRBJ2-1	TGTGCCACCAGCAGAGGGGGGGACTTCTTCAATGAGCAGTTCTTC	CATSRGGDFFNEQFF
-	TRBV7-9	-	TRBJ1-3	TGTGCCAGCAGCTTAGGCCGGGGTCGAGCTGGAAACACCATATATTTT	CASSLGRGRAGNTIYF
-	TRBV11-2	-	TRBJ1-1	TGTGCCAGCAGCATGAAGGGACGAAGGAACACTGAAGCTTTCTTT	CASSMKGRRNTEAFF
TRBD1	TRBV4-3	-	TRBJ2-3	TGCGCCAGCAGCCAAGGAGCTCAGAGGGGGCGGAACACAGATACGCAGTATTTT	CASSQGAQRGRNTDTQYF
TRBD1	TRBV9	-	TRBJ2-7	TGTGCCAGCCGCCCCGGACAGGGGGCGGGAGCCGAGCAGTACTTC	CASRPGQGAGAEQYF
-	TRBV18	-	TRBJ2-3	TGTGCCAGCTCACCACTACCCACAGATACGCAGTATTTT	CASSPLPTDTQYF
-	TRBV3-1/TRBV3-2	-	TRBJ2-3	TGTGCCAGCAGCCGATACACAGATACGCAGTATTTT	CASSRYTDTQYF
TRBD1	TRBV7-2	once	TRBJ1-5	TGTGCCAGCAGCTTAGGACAGGGTAGCAATCAGCCCCAGCATTTT	CASSLGQGSNQPQHF
-	TRBV5-1	-	TRBJ1-4	TGCGCCAGCAGCCTCGGACGTTACTTGAGTGAAAAACTGTTTTTT	CASSLGRYLSEKLFF
-	TRBV7-2	-	TRBJ2-5	TGTGCCAGCAGCTTAGTCGTCAGGGGCCAAGAGACCCAGTACTTC	CASSLVVRGQETQYF
TRBD2	TRBV5-1	-	TRBJ2-3	TGCGCCAGCAGCTTGCCCCCAGCGGGGGGGCCCTCAGATACGCAGTATTTT	CASSLPPAGGPSDTQYF
TRBD1	TRBV19	-	TRBJ1-5	TGTGCCAGTAGGGGGTCGGGGACAGGGGGTCAGCCCCAGCATTTT	CASRGSGTGGQPQHF
TRBD2	TRBV5-1	-	TRBJ2-5	TGCGCCAGCAGCTTGGTAGCGGGGGCAGGACAAGAAGAGACCCAGTACTTC	CASSLVAGAGQEETQYF
TRBD2	TRBV4-1	-	TRBJ2-5	TGCGCCAGCAGCCAAGGATATCGAGCGGGGGAAGAGACCCAGTACTTC	CASSQGYRAGEETQYF
TRBD1	TRBV4-2	-	TRBJ2-1	TGTGCCAGCAGCCAAAGGACAGGGAGCTCCTACAATGAGCAGTTCTTC	CASSQRTGSSYNEQFF
-	TRBV29-1	-	TRBJ1-2	TGCAGCGTTGAAACTCTCGACAGTGGCCAGAAGCTTCCTTATGGCTACACCTTC	CSVETLDSGQKLPYGYTF
TRBD1	TRBV6-6	-	TRBJ1-1	TGTGCCAGCACCCTCTCGGACGGGACAGGGAGTACTGAAGCTTTCTTT	CASTLSDGTGSTEAFF
-	TRBV2	-	TRBJ1-4	TGTGCCAGCCGCCATGAGAATGAAAAACTGTTTTTT	CASRHENEKLFF
TRBD1	TRBV6-5	-	TRBJ2-1	TGTGCCAGCAGGAGGACAGGAGAGGGTAATGAGCAGTTCTTC	CASRRTGEGNEQFF
-	TRBV10-3	once	TRBJ1-2	TGTGCCATCAGTGACTCAGGGAACTATGGCTACACCTTC	CAISDSGNYGYTF
-	TRBV11-2	-	TRBJ1-6	TGTGCCAGCAGCTTAGGGGGGGCTGGGTATTCACCCCTCCACTTT	CASSLGGAGYSPLHF
-	TRBV12-3/TRBV12-4	-	TRBJ1-5	TGTGCCAGCAGTTTCAGGGGCAATCAGCCCCAGCATTTT	CASSFRGNQPQHF
-	TRBV5-1	-	TRBJ1-3	TGCGCCAGCAGCTTGGACGGGGAAAGAAACACCATATATTTT	CASSLDGERNTIYF
-	TRBV28	-	TRBJ2-7	TGTGCCAGCAGTTTGGTTGAAGGGTACGAGCAGTACTTC	CASSLVEGYEQYF
-	TRBV18	-	TRBJ2-3	TGTGCCAGCTACCGGAGCGTAACCACAGATACGCAGTATTTT	CASYRSVTTDTQYF
TRBD2	TRBV13	-	TRBJ2-1	TGTGCCAGCAGTCCTAGACTAGCGGAATACAATGAGCAGTTCTTC	CASSPRLAEYNEQFF
-	TRBV21-1	-	TRBJ1-2	TGTGCCAGCAGCATGGGCCTCGACTATGGCTACACCTTC	CASSMGLDYGYTF
TRBD1	TRBV6-5	-	TRBJ1-6	TGTGCCAGCAGCCTCCGGGACAGGGCAGCATCACCCCTCCACTTT	CASSLRDRAASPLHF
-	TRBV6-5	-	TRBJ1-6	TGTGCCAGCAGTTACAGAGGTCGGCAGGGTCGGTCACCCCTCCACTTT	CASSYRGRQGRSPLHF
TRBD1	TRBV5-1	-	TRBJ1-2	TGCGCCAGCAGCTATGGACAGGGGGCCTATGGCTACACCTTC	CASSYGQGAYGYTF